Below are 10 T cell receptor beta chains sequenced from a single sample in a study of breast tumors, draining lymph nodes, adjacent tissues. Breast cancer patients provided tissue from their axillary draining lymph nodes. Via MiXCR, TCRdb re-called the multiplex PCR reads, giving one row per CDR3 protein. The table includes about 100,000 distinct CDR3 sequences, roughly 20% detected once. Sequencing used axillary lymph node tissue. The origin of the receptors is a female donor with breast cancer. Some clones in this sample may be carry-over from other donors' samples.

This clonotype came up many times. This chain connects TRBV19 to TRBJ2-5; D may be TRBD1 or TRBD2 (6 bases each). Germline V gene sequence: CDR1 LNHDA, CDR2 SQIVND (reference sequence). Trimming cost V 4 bases and J 0 bases, with 12 bases left between them. This CDR3 spans 15 amino acids. DNA of the CDR3: TGTGCCAGTAGTAAGGGGGGCGCGTACCAAGAGACCCAGTACTTC. Its translation is CASSKGGAYQETQYF.

In its sample, this clonotype was seen many times. This chain connects TRBV28 to TRBJ2-7; D gene unclear. The germline gives CDR1 MDHEN, CDR2 SYDVKM. This CDR3 region has 12 residues. The germline V and J ends were trimmed by 5 bases and 1 base, with 6 bases remaining between them. The CDR3 DNA is TGTGCCAGCAGTGAGTCATCCTACGAGCAGTACTTC. Encoded protein: CASSESSYEQYF.

Concerning this clonotype: A read error may explain this, as a much larger clone is one base away. The chain has TRBV6-6 and TRBJ1-2; the D is unclear. From germline, CDR1 is MNHNY and CDR2 SVGAGI (reference sequence). This CDR3 region has 11 residues. In DNA form, the CDR3 reads TGTGGCAGCAGATCTAACTATGGCTACACCTTC. Translating gives CGSRSNYGYTF.

The chain is built from TRBV30 and TRBJ2-2; perhaps TRBD2 as D (6 bases). The CDR3 has 17 amino acids. The V end lost 1 base, the J end lost 1 base, and 16 bases lay between the germline ends. From germline, CDR1 is GTSNPN and CDR2 SVGIG (reference sequence). The DNA for the CDR3 is TGTGCCTGGAGTGACCTCCTGGACTACCTGAACACCGGGGAGCTGTTTTTT. Translating gives CAWSDLLDYLNTGELFF.

This clonotype was observed many times. This sequence joins TRBV10-3 and TRBJ2-3; D is unclear. The CDR3 contains 13 residues. Trimming shortened V by 10 bases and J by 3 bases, and 14 bases separated the two germline ends. The V gene's germline CDR1 is ENHRY and CDR2 SYGVKD. For the CDR3, the DNA is TGTGCCACCTCCCCACTTCCAACAGATACGCAGTATTTT. Encoded protein: CATSPLPTDTQYF.

In this sample, this clonotype turned up many times. The V and J genes are TRBV7-3 and TRBJ2-1; 7 nucleotides line up with TRBD2. V trimming: 3 bases; J trimming: 6 bases; junction bases outside the gene matches: 5. The CDR3 sequence is 14 residues long. Germline CDR1 and CDR2: SGHTA and FQGTGA. This CDR3 reads CASSLWEGSNEQFF. CDR3 coding DNA: TGTGCCAGCAGCTTGTGGGAGGGGAGCAATGAGCAGTTCTTC.

Turning to this clonotype: This clone may be a read error of a much larger clone one base away. This chain uses TRBV28 with TRBJ2-7; TRBD2 aligns across 9 bases. The CDR3 length is 14 residues. Germline V gene sequence: CDR1 MDHEN, CDR2 SYDVKM. The CDR3 spells CASGNQARLAAPFF. In nucleotides, the CDR3 is TGTGCCAGCGGTAACCAGGCCAGACTAGCGGCCCCCTTCTTC.

J is TRBJ1-3 and V is TRBV3-1; 7 positions match TRBD1. Germline V gene data show CDR1 as LGHDT and CDR2 as YNNKEL (reference sequence). The CDR3 runs 17 residues. V dropped 5 bases and J dropped 4; count of bases not matched to a gene: 14. The CDR3 region is CASSSRAAQGSGNTIYF. In DNA form, the CDR3 reads TGTGCCAGCAGCTCTCGAGCTGCACAGGGGTCAGGAAACACCATATATTTT.

The V call is TRBV5-8, the J call TRBJ1-5; TRBD1 matches 8 bases. After removal of 3 bases from V and 3 bases from J, the junction contained 5 bases not matched to a gene. The CDR3 runs 15 residues. From germline, CDR1 is SGHTS and CDR2 YDEGEE. The DNA of the CDR3 is TGTGCCAGCAGCTATGACAGGGGTGCCAATCAGCCCCAGCATTTT. This codes for CASSYDRGANQPQHF.

This clonotype was recorded at least ten times. V is TRBV20-1 and J is TRBJ2-5; a possible D gene is TRBD2 (5 bases). The CDR3 length is 14 residues. The germline V gene encodes CDR1 DFQATT and CDR2 SNEGSKA (reference sequence). Trimming removed 0 bases at V and 5 bases at J, with 13 bases between. The CDR3 protein is CSARDSGFRETQYF. The DNA of the CDR3 is TGCAGTGCTAGAGATTCGGGGTTTAGGGAGACCCAGTACTTC.